Following are 23 T cell receptor beta chains from one sample sequenced in a study of beta chain features in type 1 diabetes. Broader study findings: People with Type 1 diabetes carried modestly yet significantly shorter TCRB CDR3s in all four CD4+ subsets.

cDNA synthesis used the whole RNA isolate, giving expressed TCRB sequences. Profiled with immunoSEQ multiplex PCR; TCRdb holds only in-frame clones, not every one. The table lists nearly 350,000 clones, roughly 9% of them singletons. These receptors' antigens are unknown. Specimen: central memory CD4+ T cells from blood. The source of these receptors is a man aged 25-45 years with type 1 diabetes.

V is TRBV11-2 and J is TRBJ2-2; the D gene is possibly TRBD1 (5 bases). The V and J ends lost 4 bases and 0 bases respectively, with 18 bases between them. Germline CDR1 and CDR2: SGHAT and FQNNGV. This CDR3 contains 18 residues. The CDR3 nucleotides are TGTGCCAGCAGCTCCACATTCAGGGTCGGAGCGAACACCGGGGAGCTGTTTTTT. Protein sequence: CASSSTFRVGANTGELFF.

This clone occurred a few times. The chain employs TRBV5-1 and TRBJ1-1; TRBD1 might be the D (5 bases). Germline CDR1 and CDR2: SGHRS and YFSETQ. This CDR3 has 13 residues. Trimming stripped 6 bases from V and 3 bases from J, with 12 bases between. The DNA for the CDR3 is TGCGCCAGCACCAGACAGTCAGACACTGAAGCTTTCTTT. Its protein is CASTRQSDTEAFF.

This clone was observed a handful of times. The same CDR3 also results from other DNA sequences found in this sample. The genes are TRBV11-2 and TRBJ2-3; TRBD1 matches at 7 bases. Losses at the gene ends were 4 bases for V and 1 base for J; bases not matched to a gene: 2. Germline CDR1 SGHAT, CDR2 FQNNGV. The CDR3 contains 14 residues. The CDR3 loop is CASSSQGGTDTQYF. DNA of the CDR3: TGTGCCAGCAGCTCTCAGGGGGGCACAGATACGCAGTATTTT.

In its sample, this clone was seen a few times. CDR3 sequence (DNA): TGTGCCAGCAGTCCCCGCGGGGACAGAGAGCAGTACTTC. Its translation is CASSPRGDREQYF. The rearrangement joins TRBV6-5 to TRBJ2-7, with D perhaps matching TRBD1 (7 bases). The CDR3 totals 13 residues. CDR1 and CDR2 from the germline V gene are MNHEY and SVGAGI. The V end lost 5 bases, the J end lost 7 bases, and 15 bases lay between the germline ends.

The rearrangement joins TRBV2 to TRBJ2-7, with D unresolved. Germline V lookup: CDR1 SNHLY, CDR2 FYNNEI. Trimming shortened V by 0 bases and J by 1 base, and 10 bases separated the two germline ends. This CDR3 contains 15 residues. For the CDR3, the DNA is TGTGCCAGCAGTGAAGCGCTTCCTGCGTCCTACGAGCAGTACTTC. As protein: CASSEALPASYEQYF. The variable domain in full, completed from reference TRBV2 and TRBJ2-7, reads EPEVTQTPSHQVTQMGQEVILRCVPISNHLYFYWYRQILGQKVEFLVSFYNNEISEKSEIFDDQFSVERPDGSNFTLKIRSTKLEDSAMYFCASSEALPASYEQYFGPGTRLTVT.

The CDR3 here is CASRTGGETQYF. The DNA of the CDR3 is TGTGCCAGCCGGACAGGGGGAGAGACCCAGTACTTC. The chain is built from TRBV11-2 and TRBJ2-5; 10 nucleotides agree with TRBD1. Unmatched junction bases numbered 1, after V lost 8 bases and J lost 4 bases. The germline V gene has CDR1 SGHAT and CDR2 FQNNGV. The CDR3 sequence is 12 residues long. Looking up the rest from reference TRBV11-2 and TRBJ2-5 gives the full variable domain: EAGVAQSPRYKIIEKRQSVAFWCNPISGHATLYWYQQILGQGPKLLIQFQNNGVVDDSQLPKDRFSAERLKGVDSTLKIQPAKLEDSAVYLCASRTGGETQYFGPGTRLLVL.

The table lists this clone with a few counts. The chain employs TRBV9 and TRBJ2-2; D is perhaps TRBD2 (7 bases). Between the trimmed V and J ends, which lost 4 bases and 7 bases, there was a span of 17 bases. Germline V gene data show CDR1 as SGDLS and CDR2 as YYNGEE. The CDR3 has 15 residues. CDR3 bases: TGTGCCAGCAGCCGCGGGGGACACGGGGACGGGGAGCTGTTTTTT. It codes for CASSRGGHGDGELFF.

This clone occurred a few times. This chain links TRBV7-9 with TRBJ1-4; D is unresolved. Trimming took off 5 bases at V and 3 bases at J, with 16 bases between the two ends. Per the germline V gene, CDR1 is SEHNR and CDR2 is FQNEAQ (reference sequence). This CDR3 is built from 16 residues. This CDR3 reads CASSLRVGLSNEKLFF. The CDR3 DNA sequence: TGTGCCAGCAGCCTCCGGGTCGGTCTATCTAATGAAAAACTGTTTTTT. The full variable domain, in which reference TRBV7-9 and TRBJ1-4 provide the parts outside the CDR3, is DTGVSQNPRHKITKRGQNVTFRCDPISEHNRLYWYRQTLGQGPEFLTYFQNEAQLEKSRLLSDRFSAERPKGSFSTLEIQRTEQGDSAMYLCASSLRVGLSNEKLFFGSGTQLSVL.

This clone has just a few counts. The CDR3 DNA follows: TGCAGCGTTGAAGAACTCAGGGATTATGGCTATGGCTACACCTTC. Translation gives CSVEELRDYGYGYTF. The gene calls are TRBV29-1 and TRBJ1-2; D possibly corresponds to TRBD1 (5 bases). This CDR3 comprises 15 residues. V lost 0 bases and J 4 bases, leaving 15 bases between the germline ends. Germline loops: CDR1 SQVTM, CDR2 ANQGSEA.

The chain recombines TRBV2 with TRBJ2-3, with D possibly TRBD2 on 6 matching bases. The V and J ends lost 8 bases and 0 bases respectively, with 12 bases between them. The length of the CDR3 is 14 residues. In germline, CDR1 is SNHLY, CDR2 FYNNEI. The CDR3 DNA sequence: TGTGCCAGCCTCCGGGGGACCAGCACAGATACGCAGTATTTT. Encoded protein: CASLRGTSTDTQYF.

This clone was observed a few times. The CDR3 reads CAWRGRQSYEQYF. As DNA, the CDR3 is TGTGCCTGGAGGGGGAGGCAGTCCTACGAGCAGTACTTC. V is TRBV30 and J is TRBJ2-7; the D gene is possibly TRBD2 (6 bases). The CDR3 length is 13 residues. Per germline, CDR1 GTSNPN and CDR2 SVGIG (reference sequence). With 3 bases removed from V and 1 base from J, the gap between germline ends came to 10 bases. Looking up the rest from reference TRBV30 and TRBJ2-7 gives the full variable domain: SQTIHQWPATLVQPVGSPLSLECTVEGTSNPNLYWYRQAAGRGLQLLFYSVGIGQISSEVPQNLSASRPQDRQFILSSKKLLLSDSGFYLCAWRGRQSYEQYFGPGTRLTVT.

V gene TRBV2 combines with J gene TRBJ2-5; a weak D match, TRBD1 (5 bases). The CDR3 consists of 15 residues. CDR1 is SNHLY and CDR2 is FYNNEI in the germline V gene. Trimming shortened V by 3 bases and J by 5 bases, and 16 bases separated the two germline ends. The CDR3 region is CASSDVGAIGETQYF. The DNA of the CDR3 is TGTGCCAGCAGTGATGTAGGGGCGATTGGGGAGACCCAGTACTTC.

The V and J genes are TRBV27 and TRBJ1-5; D gene ambiguous. This CDR3 is 13 amino acids long. Trimming removed 3 bases from V and 9 bases from J, with 12 bases in between. Germline lookup yields CDR1 MNHEY and CDR2 SMNVEV (reference sequence). The CDR3, as DNA: TGTGCCAGCAGTTTTCGAGAAGGTGGGCCCCAGCATTTT. Its translation: CASSFREGGPQHF.

The CDR3 DNA sequence: TGTGCCAGCAGCTCGGGACAGACTATCTATGGCTACACCTTC. It translates to CASSSGQTIYGYTF. The chain recombines TRBV5-5 with TRBJ1-2, with 7 bases aligning to TRBD1. The CDR3 extends over 14 amino acids. Germline values: CDR1 SGHKS, CDR2 YYEKEE (reference sequence). V shed 3 bases and J 4 bases; nucleotides not matched to a gene: 6. Complete variable domain (other parts from reference TRBV5-5 and TRBJ1-2): DAGVTQSPTHLIKTRGQQVTLRCSPISGHKSVSWYQQVLGQGPQFIFQYYEKEERGRGNFPDRFSARQFPNYSSELNVNALLLGDSALYLCASSSGQTIYGYTFGSGTRLTVV.

This clone was recorded a few times. The chain uses TRBV2 and TRBJ2-2; TRBD1 matches 8 bases. The CDR3 length is 15 residues. Germline CDR1 reads SNHLY; CDR2 reads FYNNEI. V lost 4 bases, J lost 1 base, and 2 bases stayed unmatched. CDR3 DNA sequence: TGTGCCAGCAGTGCACAGGGGGGGAACACCGGGGAGCTGTTTTTT. Translation: CASSAQGGNTGELFF.

The table lists this clone with a few counts. This sequence joins TRBV7-9 and TRBJ2-4; D is ambiguous. Looked up from germline, CDR1 is SEHNR and CDR2 is FQNEAQ (reference sequence). This CDR3 has 13 amino acids. Trimming pared 5 bases from V and 4 bases from J, leaving 9 bases between. Here the CDR3 reads CASSPRSKNIQYF. Here the CDR3 DNA reads TGTGCCAGCAGCCCTCGATCGAAAAACATTCAGTACTTC. Full variable domain (missing parts from reference TRBV7-9 and TRBJ2-4): DTGVSQNPRHKITKRGQNVTFRCDPISEHNRLYWYRQTLGQGPEFLTYFQNEAQLEKSRLLSDRFSAERPKGSFSTLEIQRTEQGDSAMYLCASSPRSKNIQYFGAGTRLSVL.

This clone was counted a few times. Here the CDR3 reads CASSQLGGPRDEQFF. The CDR3, as DNA: TGTGCCAGCAGCCAGCTTGGGGGGCCTAGGGATGAGCAGTTCTTC. The rearrangement uses TRBV7-8 and TRBJ2-1; TRBD1 or TRBD2 may be the D gene (6 bases each). Per germline, CDR1 SGHVS and CDR2 FQNEAQ. Trimming removed 5 bases from V and 8 bases from J, with 19 bases in between. The CDR3 is made up of 15 amino acids.

This clone occurred a few times. This sequence joins TRBV18 and TRBJ2-2; D might be TRBD1 or TRBD2, each matching 5 bases. Germline CDR1 and CDR2: KGHSH and LQKENI. This CDR3 spans 15 amino acids. V was shortened by 3 bases and J by 6 bases, with 14 bases between the two germline ends. The CDR3 loop is CASSPTGRESGELFF. The CDR3 nucleotides read TGTGCCAGCTCACCGACGGGCAGGGAGTCCGGGGAGCTGTTTTTT. Full variable domain (remainder filled in from reference TRBV18 and TRBJ2-2): NAGVMQNPRHLVRRRGQEARLRCSPMKGHSHVYWYRQLPEEGLKFMVYLQKENIIDESGMPKERFSAEFPKEGPSILRIQQVVRGDSAAYFCASSPTGRESGELFFGEGSRLTVL.

The chain carries TRBV12-5 and TRBJ1-5, with D possibly being TRBD1 (6 bases). Trimming left V 7 bases short and J 6 bases short, with 13 bases between. The CDR3 has 13 residues. In germline, CDR1 is LGHNT, CDR2 FRNRAP. The CDR3 protein is CASARGAGQPQHF. The CDR3 DNA sequence: TGTGCTAGTGCCCGGGGGGCTGGTCAGCCCCAGCATTTT.

CDR3 residues: CAWSTRDTQYF. The CDR3, as DNA: TGTGCCTGGTCTACCCGAGATACGCAGTATTTT. The chain links TRBV30 to TRBJ2-3; no clear D. Germline CDR1 is GTSNPN and CDR2 is SVGIG (reference sequence). The CDR3 runs 11 residues. The V gene lost 5 bases and the J gene lost 5 bases, with 8 bases spanning the gap.

The rearrangement uses TRBV2 and TRBJ1-5, with D unclear. Germline values: CDR1 SNHLY, CDR2 FYNNEI. Trimming removed 7 bases from V and 4 bases from J, with 11 bases in between. The CDR3 has 13 amino acids. For the CDR3, the DNA is TGTGCCAGCAATCCCAACTTTAATCAGCCCCAGCATTTT. Its protein product is CASNPNFNQPQHF. The whole variable domain, filled in from reference TRBV2 and TRBJ1-5, reads EPEVTQTPSHQVTQMGQEVILRCVPISNHLYFYWYRQILGQKVEFLVSFYNNEISEKSEIFDDQFSVERPDGSNFTLKIRSTKLEDSAMYFCASNPNFNQPQHFGDGTRLSIL.

V and J are TRBV7-2 and TRBJ2-7, with 7 bases matching TRBD2. Germline V gene data show CDR1 as SGHTA and CDR2 as FQGNSA. J gave up 6 bases and V 6 bases, and 11 bases lay outside the gene matches. This CDR3 spans 14 amino acids. The CDR3 reads CASSLSGGSGEQYF. The CDR3, as DNA: TGTGCCAGCAGTTTATCGGGGGGTTCAGGCGAGCAGTACTTC.

The chain joins TRBV7-8 to TRBJ1-4; possible D gene TRBD1, 6 bases. V lost 6 bases to trimming and J lost 3 bases, with 17 bases between them. Germline loops: CDR1 SGHVS, CDR2 FQNEAQ. The CDR3 loop spans 16 amino acids. CDR3 protein: CASSSPQGKANEKLFF. The CDR3, as DNA: TGTGCCAGCAGTTCACCACAGGGAAAGGCTAATGAAAAACTGTTTTTT.